The subject of this entry is one T cell receptor (beta chain). The antigen remains unidentified. Time point here: peripheral blood 6 weeks after treatment start. The sample originates from a study of PD-L1 blockade in urothelial cancer. About the study: Analysis of the blood was performed 3 weeks (second dose) and 6 weeks after treatment start.

Germline lookup yields CDR1 KGHSH and CDR2 LQKENI. The CDR3 runs to 14 residues. The V end lost 3 bases, the J end lost 2 bases, and 10 bases lay between the germline ends. General study findings and limits: Below-median pretreatment blood TCR clonality was a predictor of better survival.

TCRdb's table, derived via immunoSEQ multiplex PCR, lists solely in-frame clones and lacks some. Here the sample spans approximately 110,000 clones, under 95% being singletons. The TCR sequence derives from a man between 60 and 70 years old with urothelial cancer. The sample consisted of PBMCs, taken around atezolizumab (anti-PD-L1) treatment. V and J are TRBV18 and TRBJ1-1, with no clear D. DNA of the CDR3: TGTGCCAGCTCACCGACGGAGATAAACACTGAAGCTTTCTTT. Protein: CASSPTEINTEAFF. Together with reference TRBV18 and TRBJ1-1, the CDR3 gives the full variable domain: NAGVMQNPRHLVRRRGQEARLRCSPMKGHSHVYWYRQLPEEGLKFMVYLQKENIIDESGMPKERFSAEFPKEGPSILRIQQVVRGDSAAYFCASSPTEINTEAFFGQGTRLTVV.